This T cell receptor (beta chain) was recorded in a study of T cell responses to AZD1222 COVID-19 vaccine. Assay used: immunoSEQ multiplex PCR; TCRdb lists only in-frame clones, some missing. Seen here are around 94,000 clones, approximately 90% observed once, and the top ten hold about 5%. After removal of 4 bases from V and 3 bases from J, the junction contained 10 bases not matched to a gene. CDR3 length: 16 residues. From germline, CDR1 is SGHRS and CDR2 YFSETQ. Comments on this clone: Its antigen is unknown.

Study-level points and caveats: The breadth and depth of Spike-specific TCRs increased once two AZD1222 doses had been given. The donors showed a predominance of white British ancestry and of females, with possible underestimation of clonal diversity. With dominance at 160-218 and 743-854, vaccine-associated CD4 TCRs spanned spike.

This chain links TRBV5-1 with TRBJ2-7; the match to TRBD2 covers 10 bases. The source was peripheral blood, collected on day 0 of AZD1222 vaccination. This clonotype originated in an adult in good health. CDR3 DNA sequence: TGCGCCAGCAGCGCCAGGCCTAGCGGGGGTGACTACGAGCAGTACTTC. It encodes CASSARPSGGDYEQYF.